One and the same sample provided the 29 T cell receptor beta chains below, sequenced in a study of blood T cell repertoires in COVID-19. Produced via immunoSEQ multiplex PCR; TCRdb's table is partial and in-frame only. The repertoire has 120,000 to 150,000 clones, 85% to 90% of them found once; the top ten carry 8% to 13%. Sequencing was done on a sample of peripheral blood. These receptors originate from an elderly woman with acute or convalescent COVID-19.

The genes are TRBV6-5 and TRBJ1-1, with 7 bases fitting TRBD1. CDR3 length: 14 amino acids. Germline assignment: CDR1 MNHEY and CDR2 SVGAGI. V was pared by 6 bases and J by 0 bases, with 4 bases of the junction left unmatched. CDR3 sequence reads: CASRTGSMNTEAFF. The DNA of the CDR3 is TGTGCCAGCAGGACAGGGAGCATGAACACTGAAGCTTTCTTT.

The rearrangement joins TRBV2 to TRBJ1-2; 9 bases line up with TRBD1. The ends lost 4 bases at V and 2 bases at J; junction bases unmatched: 2. The CDR3 has 14 amino acids. The V gene's germline CDR1 is SNHLY and CDR2 FYNNEI. This CDR3 reads CASSAGQGNYGYTF. The DNA for the CDR3 is TGTGCCAGCAGTGCCGGACAGGGGAACTATGGCTACACCTTC.

The chain is built from TRBV5-5 and TRBJ1-2, with D unresolved. Trimming removed 0 bases from V and 6 bases from J, with 18 bases in between. Germline CDR1 and CDR2: SGHKS and YYEKEE (reference sequence). The CDR3 consists of 16 residues. CDR3 DNA sequence: TGTGCCAGCAGCTTGGGCCCCTTTGCGCCTCCCCATGGCTACACCTTC. Its protein is CASSLGPFAPPHGYTF.

Concerning this clone itself: Other nucleotide sequences in the sample specify the same CDR3. The J gene is TRBJ1-2, the V gene TRBV6-5; 12 nucleotides agree with TRBD1. The junction had 0 bases not matched to a gene; V was cut back by 2 bases and J by 8 bases. Looked up from germline, CDR1 is MNHEY and CDR2 is SVGAGI. This CDR3 contains 13 residues. Written as DNA, the CDR3 is TGTGCCAGCAGTTACGGGACAGGGGGCGGCTACACCTTC. This sequence encodes CASSYGTGGGYTF.

The chain combines TRBV5-8 with TRBJ1-2, with D perhaps TRBD1 (5 bases). Germline assignment: CDR1 SGHTS and CDR2 YDEGEE. The CDR3 spans 15 residues. V shed 4 bases and J shed 4 bases, with 17 bases lying between them. Written as DNA, the CDR3 is TGTGCCAGCAGCCCGACCGACAGATGGGGCTATGGCTACACCTTC. Protein: CASSPTDRWGYGYTF.

The chain combines TRBV27 with TRBJ1-1; a possible D gene is TRBD1 (6 bases). The V and J ends lost 0 bases and 1 base respectively, with 21 bases between them. The CDR3 runs 19 residues. Germline loops: CDR1 MNHEY, CDR2 SMNVEV (reference sequence). The CDR3 DNA is TGTGCCAGCAGTTTATCGAAAACGACAGGTAGGGCATCGAACACTGAAGCTTTCTTT. This gives the protein CASSLSKTTGRASNTEAFF.

The V and J genes are TRBV19 and TRBJ1-5, with D maybe TRBD1 (5 bases). Germline V lookup: CDR1 LNHDA, CDR2 SQIVND (reference sequence). CDR3 length equals 16 residues. Trimming stripped 6 bases from V and 0 bases from J, with 15 bases between. CDR3 bases: TGTGCCAGTAGGGACACCACCACATATAGCAATCAGCCCCAGCATTTT. As protein: CASRDTTTYSNQPQHF.

The rearrangement uses TRBV28 and TRBJ2-1; D is perhaps TRBD2 (6 bases). This CDR3 is built from 15 residues. Germline V gene lookup returns CDR1 MDHEN and CDR2 SYDVKM. Trimming left V 3 bases short and J 0 bases short, with 9 bases between. The CDR3 sequence: CASSFVGSSYNEQFF. The CDR3 nucleotides are TGTGCCAGCAGTTTCGTCGGGAGCTCCTACAATGAGCAGTTCTTC.

This clone was observed a single time. This chain connects TRBV9 to TRBJ1-6; D is ambiguous. Germline loops: CDR1 SGDLS, CDR2 YYNGEE. Trimming removed 2 bases from V and 3 bases from J, with 6 bases in between. This CDR3 is built from 14 residues. CDR3 loop: CASSVAGYNSPLHF. The CDR3 region has the DNA TGTGCCAGCAGCGTGGCAGGCTATAATTCACCCCTCCACTTT.

The rearrangement links TRBV6-5 to TRBJ2-5, with 10 bases matching TRBD2. V shed 7 bases, J shed 9 bases, and the junction held 8 bases outside the gene matches. Germline V gene data show CDR1 as MNHEY and CDR2 as SVGAGI. CDR3 length: 13 amino acids. Here the CDR3 reads CASTASGGRAQYF. In DNA, the CDR3 is TGTGCCAGCACGGCTAGCGGGGGACGTGCCCAGTACTTC.

The chain has TRBV9 and TRBJ1-1; D not certain. Germline V lookup: CDR1 SGDLS, CDR2 YYNGEE. V shed 0 bases and J shed 1 base, with 7 bases lying between them. The length of the CDR3 is 14 residues. The CDR3 DNA reads TGTGCCAGCAGCGTAGTCAATTCGAACACTGAAGCTTTCTTT. Protein product: CASSVVNSNTEAFF.

On this clone: One end of the junction is discordant with germline, which a read error may explain. The V call is TRBV7-7, the J call TRBJ2-5, with 13 bases matching TRBD2. The CDR3 contains 17 residues. Germline V gene sequence: CDR1 SSHAT, CDR2 FNYEAQ (reference sequence). CDR3 protein: CASSFTSGGAYQETQYF. As DNA, the CDR3 is TGTGCTAGCAGCTTTACTAGCGGGGGGGCGTACCAAGAGACCCAGTACTTC.

The V call is TRBV19, the J call TRBJ1-2, with TRBD1 matching 7 bases. V shed 5 bases and J 5 bases; nucleotides not matched to a gene: 17. Germline V CDR1 and CDR2: LNHDA, SQIVND (reference sequence). The CDR3 covers 17 residues. The CDR3 nucleotides read TGTGCCAGTAGTGACCCCGGAACAGGGGACCCTGGGTATGGCTACACCTTC. It is translated as CASSDPGTGDPGYGYTF. Filled out from reference TRBV19 and TRBJ1-2, the complete variable domain reads DGGITQSPKYLFRKEGQNVTLSCEQNLNHDAMYWYRQDPGQGLRLIYYSQIVNDFQKGDIAEGYSVSREKKESFPLTVTSAQKNPTAFYLCASSDPGTGDPGYGYTFGSGTRLTVV.

This chain connects TRBV4-3 to TRBJ2-3, with 11 bases fitting TRBD1. CDR3 size: 17 residues. V was clipped by 2 bases and J by 3 bases; unmatched bases: 7. Germline CDR1 LGHNA, CDR2 YSLEER. For the CDR3, the DNA is TGCGCCAGCAGCCAAAGCTGGGGACAGGGGGTTACAGATACGCAGTATTTT. Amino acid sequence: CASSQSWGQGVTDTQYF.

This rearrangement joins TRBV6-2 or TRBV6-3 to TRBJ2-5, with 14 bases identical to TRBD2. V was pared by 4 bases and J by 2 bases, with 3 bases of the junction left unmatched. Germline assignment: CDR1 MNHEY and CDR2 SVGEGT. The CDR3 consists of 16 residues. CDR3 sequence reads: CASSSWTSGGQETQYF. CDR3 nucleotides: TGTGCCAGCAGTTCTTGGACTAGCGGGGGGCAAGAGACCCAGTACTTC.

The chain uses TRBV6-5 and TRBJ1-3; the match to TRBD1 covers 9 bases. The CDR3 runs to 16 residues. In germline, CDR1 is MNHEY, CDR2 SVGAGI. J lost 4 bases, V lost 2 bases, and 6 bases had no gene match. For the CDR3, the DNA is TGTGCCAGCAGTTACAGAGGGACAGGGATAGGAAACACCATATATTTT. Encoded protein: CASSYRGTGIGNTIYF.

J is TRBJ2-3 and V is TRBV3-1 (or the pseudogene TRBV3-2); 12 nucleotides match TRBD2. The CDR3 totals 16 residues. Germline values: CDR1 LGHDT, CDR2 YNNKEL (reference sequence). The V gene end was trimmed by 2 bases and the J gene end by 1 base; junction bases not matched to a gene: 1. CDR3: CASSQRTSGGTDTQYF. In DNA form, the CDR3 reads TGTGCCAGCAGCCAACGGACTAGCGGGGGCACAGATACGCAGTATTTT.

V and J are TRBV7-2 and TRBJ1-2; D remains ambiguous. V shed 6 bases and J shed 8 bases, with 13 bases lying between them. There are 12 residues in the CDR3. Germline assignment: CDR1 SGHTA and CDR2 FQGNSA. Here the CDR3 reads CASSPTGGGYTF. CDR3 nucleotide sequence: TGTGCCAGCAGTCCTACGGGTGGGGGCTACACCTTC.

This chain joins TRBV27 and TRBJ1-2; D not certain. This CDR3 region has 12 residues. CDR1 is MNHEY and CDR2 is SMNVEV in the germline V gene (reference sequence). V dropped 3 bases and J dropped 1 base, with 3 bases sitting between them. The CDR3 sequence is CASSFINYGYTF. The CDR3 region has the DNA TGTGCCAGCAGTTTCATTAACTATGGCTACACCTTC.

This chain uses TRBV12-3 or TRBV12-4 with TRBJ2-5, with 8 bases identical to TRBD2. This CDR3 contains 13 residues. With 6 bases clipped from V and 5 bases from J, the junction kept 5 bases outside the gene matches. The CDR3 is CASSPTSVETQYF. DNA for the CDR3: TGTGCCAGCAGCCCGACTAGCGTGGAGACCCAGTACTTC.

The CDR3 DNA reads TGTGCCAGCAGCCCGCTTCGGGGGGGCGTGGAGACCCAGTACTTC. Its protein is CASSPLRGGVETQYF. This sequence joins TRBV3-1 (or the pseudogene TRBV3-2) and TRBJ2-5; 8 nucleotides line up with TRBD2. Per the germline V gene, CDR1 is LGHDT and CDR2 is YNNKEL (reference sequence). The CDR3 runs to 15 residues. J gave up 5 bases and V 4 bases, and 9 bases lay outside the gene matches.

The CDR3 protein is CASSLRAGVSYNEQFF. The CDR3 DNA reads as TGTGCCAGCAGCTTAAGGGCGGGGGTTTCCTACAATGAGCAGTTCTTC. V is TRBV7-3 and J is TRBJ2-1, with 7 nucleotides matching TRBD2. Germline CDR1 is SGHTA and CDR2 is FQGTGA. V shed 1 base, J shed 1 base, and the junction held 4 bases outside the gene matches. The CDR3 consists of 16 residues.

CDR3 sequence (DNA): TGTGCTAGTGGATCGACCGGGACAGGGGGCGTTAACTATGGCTACACCTTC. It codes for CASGSTGTGGVNYGYTF. The chain couples TRBV12-5 to TRBJ1-2, with TRBD1 matching 12 bases. Germline values: CDR1 LGHNT, CDR2 FRNRAP. This CDR3 comprises 17 residues. V lost 6 bases and J lost 1; bases outside the gene matches: 9.

The CDR3 DNA reads TGTGCCAGCAGCCGAGGGCAATCAATCTCCTACAATGAGCAGTTCTTC. Amino acids: CASSRGQSISYNEQFF. This chain links TRBV11-2 with TRBJ2-1; perhaps TRBD2 as D (5 bases). Germline lookup yields CDR1 SGHAT and CDR2 FQNNGV. Trimming stripped 5 bases from V and 0 bases from J, with 14 bases between. The CDR3 totals 16 residues.

V is TRBV2 and J is TRBJ2-7; 8 nucleotides line up with TRBD1. Trimming took 5 bases from V and 3 from J; bases not matched to a gene: 3. The CDR3 has 13 residues. Germline CDR1 reads SNHLY; CDR2 reads FYNNEI. As DNA, the CDR3 is TGTGCCAGCAGTATGGACAGGGACTACGAGCAGTACTTC. Protein sequence: CASSMDRDYEQYF.

The rearrangement joins TRBV21-1 to TRBJ1-6. TRBV21-1 is described as a pseudogene. The CDR3 spans 17 residues. The CDR3 DNA is TGTGCCAGCAGCAAAATTAGCGGGGCCGGCTATAATTCACCCCTCCACTTT. This encodes CASSKISGAGYNSPLHF.

The chain carries TRBV10-3 and TRBJ1-1; possibly TRBD1 for D (5 bases). Deletions cut 6 bases from V and 0 bases from J, with 17 bases between. Germline V gene sequence: CDR1 ENHRY, CDR2 SYGVKD. The CDR3 spans 16 residues. The CDR3 DNA follows: TGTGCCATCAGCCGCTGGGGCTCCGAGTTGAACACTGAAGCTTTCTTT. Residues: CAISRWGSELNTEAFF.

The chain has TRBV5-4 and TRBJ2-5; D is undetermined. Per germline, CDR1 SGHNT and CDR2 YYREEE (reference sequence). The CDR3 runs 14 residues. Trimming took off 2 bases at V and 7 bases at J, with 15 bases between the two ends. The CDR3 loop reads CASSFPNEARTQYF. CDR3 bases: TGTGCCAGCAGCTTCCCCAACGAGGCAAGGACCCAGTACTTC. The full variable domain, completed using reference TRBV5-4 and TRBJ2-5, is ETGVTQSPTHLIKTRGQQVTLRCSSQSGHNTVSWYQQALGQGPQFIFQYYREEENGRGNFPPRFSGLQFPNYSSELNVNALELDDSALYLCASSFPNEARTQYFGPGTRLLVL.

The chain uses TRBV2 and TRBJ1-5; D uncertain. The CDR3 loop spans 13 amino acids. Germline CDR1 is SNHLY and CDR2 is FYNNEI. Trimming took off 3 bases at V and 6 bases at J, with 9 bases between the two ends. The CDR3 region has the DNA TGTGCCAGCAGTGAGAGGGAGGGTCAGCCCCAGCATTTT. It codes for CASSEREGQPQHF.